The clone carrying this T cell receptor (beta chain) occurred a few times. Its antigen remains unknown. The data derive from a study of blood T cells in healthy people across ages. In the study overall: Roughly one uniquely barcoded beta molecule per two T cells was captured. General study findings and limits: Samples with more naive T cells showed higher observed beta diversity.

Primed by a sample-barcoded 5' primer and a J-beta primer mix, a second PCR proceeded for 7 to 11 cycles. TCRdb reanalysed the 5' RACE reads using MiXCR and keeps one entry per CDR3 protein. The table lists roughly 2 million distinct CDR3 sequences, about 50% of them singletons. There were at least 6 micrograms of total RNA extracted from every sample. This receptor was identified in a woman in her thirties or forties in good health. Sequencing was performed on blood.

CDR3 loop: CASSQDGTLASYEQYF. CDR3 DNA: TGTGCCAGCAGCCAAGATGGAACACTAGCGAGTTACGAGCAGTACTTC. The chain combines TRBV4-2 with TRBJ2-5, with TRBD2 identical over 7 bases. The DNA end favors TRBJ2-7, so the J call may be wrong. Germline CDR1 reads LGHNA; CDR2 reads YNFKEQ. CDR3 size: 16 residues.